This T cell receptor beta chain was found in a study of cytomegalovirus exposure and HLA in healthy donors. Study-wide results and limits: Researchers had no immune exposure information except CMV serostatus available. As a later analysis showed, a missense DCLRE1C variant was linked to trimming of TCR beta V- and J-genes. For most subjects, TCR beta sequences were reported to predict HLA-A and HLA-B alleles with accuracy.

On this clone: Its specificity is unknown.

Germline V gene data show CDR1 as SGHDT and CDR2 as YYEEEE. This CDR3 is 13 amino acids long. V shed 3 bases and J shed 3 bases, with 10 bases lying between them. It was with 60 Vbeta and 13 Jbeta primers that the PCR ran. Measured with immunoSEQ multiplex PCR; TCRdb has only the in-frame clones, and not every one. The repertoire holds 150,000 to 200,000 clones, with around 82% as singletons. The sequence derives from a boy aged 5-17 years in good health and CMV-seronegative. Sequencing was done on a sample of PBMCs. This chain joins TRBV5-6 and TRBJ2-7; a possible D gene is TRBD1 (6 bases). In DNA form, the CDR3 reads TGTGCCAGCAGCTCCTCAGGGGTCTACGAGCAGTACTTC. It yields the protein CASSSSGVYEQYF.